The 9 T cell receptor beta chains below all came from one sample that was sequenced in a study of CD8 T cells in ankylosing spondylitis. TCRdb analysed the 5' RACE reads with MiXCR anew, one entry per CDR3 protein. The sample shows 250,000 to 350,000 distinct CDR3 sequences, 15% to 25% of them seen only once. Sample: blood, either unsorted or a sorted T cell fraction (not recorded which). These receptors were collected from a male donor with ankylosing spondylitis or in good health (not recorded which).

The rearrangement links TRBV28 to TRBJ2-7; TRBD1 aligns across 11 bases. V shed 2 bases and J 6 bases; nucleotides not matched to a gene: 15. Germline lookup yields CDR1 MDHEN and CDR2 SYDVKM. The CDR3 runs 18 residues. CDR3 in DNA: TGTGCCAGCAGTTTAGGGACAGGGGGGGGTGTTTTATTCAGCGAGCAGTACGTC. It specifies CASSLGTGGGVLFSEQYV.

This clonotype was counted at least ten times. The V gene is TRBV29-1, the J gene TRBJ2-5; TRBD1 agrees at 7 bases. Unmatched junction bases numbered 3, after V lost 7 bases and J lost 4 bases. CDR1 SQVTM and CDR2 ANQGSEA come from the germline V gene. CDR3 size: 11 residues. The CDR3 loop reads CSGGQRETQYF. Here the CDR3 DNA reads TGCAGCGGGGGACAGCGAGAGACCCAGTACTTC.

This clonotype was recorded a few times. The CDR3 DNA is TGTGCCAGCGGTAGGGTTATGGAAGATACGCAGTATTTT. Its protein is CASGRVMEDTQYF. This sequence joins TRBV6-1 and TRBJ2-3, with D unclear. CDR3 length equals 13 residues. Germline V lookup: CDR1 MNHNS, CDR2 SASEGT. Trimming shortened V by 8 bases and J by 5 bases, and 14 bases separated the two germline ends.

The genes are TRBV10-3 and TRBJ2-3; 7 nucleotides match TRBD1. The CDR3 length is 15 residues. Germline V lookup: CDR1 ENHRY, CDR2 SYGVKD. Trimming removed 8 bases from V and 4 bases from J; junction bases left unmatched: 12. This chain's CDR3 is CAIQGDRQVSDTQYF. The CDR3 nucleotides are TGTGCCATCCAGGGGGACAGACAGGTCTCAGATACGCAGTATTTT.

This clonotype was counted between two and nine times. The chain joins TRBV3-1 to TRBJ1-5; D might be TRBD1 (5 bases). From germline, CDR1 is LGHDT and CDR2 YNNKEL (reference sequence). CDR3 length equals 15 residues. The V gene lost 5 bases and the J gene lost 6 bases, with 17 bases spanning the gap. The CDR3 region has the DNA TGTGCCAGCAGCGGTATAACGGGGGAACTTCAGCCCCAGCATTTT. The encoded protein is CASSGITGELQPQHF.

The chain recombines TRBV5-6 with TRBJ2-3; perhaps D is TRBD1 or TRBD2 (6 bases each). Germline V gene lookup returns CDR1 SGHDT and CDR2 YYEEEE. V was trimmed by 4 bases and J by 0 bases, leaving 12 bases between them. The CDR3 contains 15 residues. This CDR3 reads CASSGGTLSTDTQYF. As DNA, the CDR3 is TGTGCCAGCAGCGGAGGGACACTTAGCACAGATACGCAGTATTTT.

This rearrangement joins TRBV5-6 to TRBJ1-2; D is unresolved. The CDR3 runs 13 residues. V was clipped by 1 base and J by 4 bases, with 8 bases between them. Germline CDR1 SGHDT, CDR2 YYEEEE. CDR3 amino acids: CASSLRTAYGYTF. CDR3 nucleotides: TGTGCCAGCAGCTTGAGGACCGCCTATGGCTACACCTTC.

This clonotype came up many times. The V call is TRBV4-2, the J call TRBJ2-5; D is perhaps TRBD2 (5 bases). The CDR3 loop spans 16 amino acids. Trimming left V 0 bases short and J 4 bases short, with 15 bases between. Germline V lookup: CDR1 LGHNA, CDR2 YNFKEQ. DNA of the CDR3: TGTGCCAGCAGCCAAGATTACCGGACTTTGGGAGAGACCCAGTACTTC. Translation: CASSQDYRTLGETQYF.

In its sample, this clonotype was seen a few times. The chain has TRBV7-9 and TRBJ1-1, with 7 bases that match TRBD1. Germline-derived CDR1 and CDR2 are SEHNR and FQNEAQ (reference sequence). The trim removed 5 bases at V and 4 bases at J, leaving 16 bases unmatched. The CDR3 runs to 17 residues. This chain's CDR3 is CASSHLKPDRDRTEAFF. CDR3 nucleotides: TGTGCCAGCAGCCATCTCAAGCCCGACAGGGACCGCACTGAAGCTTTCTTT.